This note documents a single T cell receptor beta chain sequence. The data derive from a study of blood T cell repertoires in COVID-19. TCRdb keeps only in-frame clones here, not all; method: immunoSEQ multiplex PCR. The sample holds fewer than 250,000 clones, about 87% seen once. CDR1 is SGHTA and CDR2 is FQGTGA in the germline V gene. The CDR3 length is 16 residues. V lost 2 bases to trimming and J lost 5 bases; unmatched junction nucleotides: 7. This TCR derives from a man aged 55 to 70 with acute or convalescent COVID-19. V gene TRBV7-3 combines with J gene TRBJ2-7; TRBD1 agrees at 12 bases. The source material was peripheral blood. The CDR3 coding sequence is TGTGCCAGCAGCTTATCCGGGACAGGGGGCGAGGACGAGCAGTACTTC. This gives the protein CASSLSGTGGEDEQYF.